What follows are 20 T cell receptor beta chains derived from one specimen sequenced in a study of blood T cell repertoires in COVID-19. Sequencing was performed with immunoSEQ multiplex PCR; in TCRdb, only in-frame clones are kept and a portion is missing. The sample has about 68,000 clones, approximately 90% seen once. The sample comprised peripheral blood. The receptors were sampled from a man aged 50 or older with acute or convalescent COVID-19.

The chain carries TRBV5-4 and TRBJ1-2, with D uncertain. V lost 0 bases to trimming and J lost 4 bases, with 16 bases between them. The germline V gene encodes CDR1 SGHNT and CDR2 YYREEE (reference sequence). The CDR3 has 16 amino acids. Written as DNA, the CDR3 is TGTGCCAGCAGCTTGGCCGGTGGGAGGTATGGCTATGGCTACACCTTC. Residues: CASSLAGGRYGYGYTF.

The chain links TRBV27 to TRBJ2-1, with TRBD1 identical over 10 bases. The V and J ends lost 10 bases and 7 bases, in that order; junction bases with no gene match: 10. The germline V gene has CDR1 MNHEY and CDR2 SMNVEV (reference sequence). CDR3 size: 14 residues. DNA for the CDR3: TGTGCCACCACAAGACAGGGGGCGTTAAATGAGCAGTTCTTC. Protein product: CATTRQGALNEQFF.

The chain uses TRBV27 and TRBJ2-7; unclear D gene. CDR1 is MNHEY, CDR2 SMNVEV, per germline (reference sequence). V gave up 2 bases and J gave up 3 bases, with 14 bases separating them. The CDR3 runs to 15 residues. CDR3 in amino acids: CASSLPLLGHYEQYV. CDR3 DNA: TGTGCCAGCAGTTTACCCCTCCTGGGCCACTACGAGCAGTACGTC.

The rearrangement joins TRBV28 to TRBJ2-2; maybe TRBD2 (6 bases). CDR1 is MDHEN and CDR2 is SYDVKM in the germline V gene. This CDR3 region has 15 residues. Trimming pared 7 bases from V and 9 bases from J, leaving 21 bases between. CDR3 in amino acids: CASTMGLRRARELFF. The DNA for the CDR3 is TGTGCCAGCACCATGGGACTCCGGAGGGCGAGGGAGCTGTTTTTT.

The V call is TRBV6-2 or TRBV6-3, the J call TRBJ2-5; D is possibly TRBD2 (6 bases). The CDR3 runs to 18 residues. Germline V gene lookup returns CDR1 MNHEY and CDR2 SVGEGT. The V end lost 5 bases, the J end lost 2 bases, and 24 bases lay between the germline ends. The CDR3 here is CASSGPRGSGKAQETQYF. DNA of the CDR3: TGTGCCAGCAGTGGCCCCCGGGGGAGCGGAAAAGCACAAGAGACCCAGTACTTC.

DNA for the CDR3: TGTGCCAGCAGTTACGGGCAGGGGTTGAATTCACCCCTCCACTTT. It encodes CASSYGQGLNSPLHF. The rearrangement links TRBV6-5 to TRBJ1-6, with a weak D call TRBD1 (6 bases). Trimming pared 2 bases from V and 7 bases from J, leaving 12 bases between. The CDR3 contains 15 residues. Germline V CDR1 and CDR2: MNHEY, SVGAGI.

V usage is TRBV15 and J usage is TRBJ1-1; 7 bases fit TRBD1. Germline lookup yields CDR1 LNHNV and CDR2 YYDKDF (reference sequence). CDR3 size: 15 residues. The V gene end was trimmed by 0 bases and the J gene end by 8 bases; junction bases not matched to a gene: 9. For the CDR3, the DNA is TGTGCCACCAGCAGAGATACAGGGGCGCAAAACGAAGCTTTCTTT. Translation: CATSRDTGAQNEAFF. Together with reference TRBV15 and TRBJ1-1, the CDR3 gives the full variable domain: DAMVIQNPRYQVTQFGKPVTLSCSQTLNHNVMYWYQQKSSQAPKLLFHYYDKDFNNEADTPDNFQSRRPNTSFCFLDIRSPGLGDTAMYLCATSRDTGAQNEAFFGQGTRLTVV.

This rearrangement joins TRBV19 to TRBJ2-3, with 12 bases aligning to TRBD2. CDR3 length: 20 residues. The junction had 24 bases not matched to a gene; V was cut back by 3 bases and J by 11 bases. Per germline, CDR1 LNHDA and CDR2 SQIVND (reference sequence). As DNA, the CDR3 is TGTGCCAGTAGTATCTTGGGACAAGTAACTACTAGCGGGAGGACCAAAAGGCAGTATTTT. This translates into CASSILGQVTTSGRTKRQYF.

V and J are TRBV29-1 and TRBJ2-1; weak D call: TRBD1 (5 bases). Germline-derived CDR1 and CDR2 are SQVTM and ANQGSEA. CDR3 length: 15 residues. V lost 6 bases and J 0 bases, leaving 15 bases between the germline ends. The CDR3 DNA follows: TGCAGCGTCAAGGATGGACACCTCTCCTACAATGAGCAGTTCTTC. This translates into CSVKDGHLSYNEQFF.

V usage is TRBV6-6 and J usage is TRBJ2-3; 14 nucleotides match TRBD2. Per the germline V gene, CDR1 is MNHNY and CDR2 is SVGAGI (reference sequence). This CDR3 contains 16 residues. The J segment lost 4 bases and the V segment lost 5 bases, leaving 5 bases of the junction unmatched. The CDR3 bases are TGTGCCAGCAGTCCGGGACTAGCGGGAGATCCAGATACGCAGTATTTT. Protein sequence: CASSPGLAGDPDTQYF.

The chain recombines TRBV27 with TRBJ1-6; 8 nucleotides agree with TRBD1. Per the germline V gene, CDR1 is MNHEY and CDR2 is SMNVEV (reference sequence). The CDR3 loop spans 20 amino acids. Trimming cost V 6 bases and J 0 bases; bases outside gene matches: 16. The CDR3 nucleotides are TGTGCCAGCAGAGGAATTGGGCAGGGGGCAGATAGCTCCTATAATTCACCCCTCCACTTT. As protein: CASRGIGQGADSSYNSPLHF.

The rearrangement links TRBV30 to TRBJ1-5; 7 positions agree with TRBD1. This CDR3 is 13 amino acids long. From germline, CDR1 is GTSNPN and CDR2 SVGIG (reference sequence). V shed 0 bases and J 8 bases; nucleotides not matched to a gene: 4. The CDR3: CAWSVDRVEPQHF. CDR3 bases: TGTGCCTGGAGTGTAGACAGGGTAGAGCCCCAGCATTTT.

This clone was seen only once. This chain joins TRBV3-1 (or the pseudogene TRBV3-2) and TRBJ2-1, with D maybe TRBD2 (6 bases). The V end was cut by 3 bases, the J end by 9 bases, with 12 bases between. Germline loops: CDR1 LGHDT, CDR2 YNNKEL (reference sequence). This CDR3 is 13 amino acids long. Written as DNA, the CDR3 is TGTGCCAGCAGCCAGACTAGGTGGGCTGAGCAGTTCTTC. It encodes CASSQTRWAEQFF.

The rearrangement uses TRBV7-2 and TRBJ2-1; D unclear. Deletions cut 8 bases from V and 8 bases from J, with 13 bases between. The CDR3 has 12 amino acids. Germline lookup yields CDR1 SGHTA and CDR2 FQGNSA. The CDR3, as DNA: TGTGCCAGCTCCGAGCTTCGGGATGAGCAGTTCTTC. Translating it yields CASSELRDEQFF.

This chain connects TRBV7-9 to TRBJ2-3; possible D gene TRBD1, 6 bases. The CDR3 length is 14 residues. Germline assignment: CDR1 SEHNR and CDR2 FQNEAQ (reference sequence). Trimming shortened V by 1 base and J by 6 bases, and 11 bases separated the two germline ends. The CDR3 reads CASSLVAGEDTQYF. The CDR3, as DNA: TGTGCCAGCAGCTTAGTGGCAGGGGAGGATACGCAGTATTTT. Full variable domain (outside the CDR3, taken from reference TRBV7-9 and TRBJ2-3): DTGVSQNPRHKITKRGQNVTFRCDPISEHNRLYWYRQTLGQGPEFLTYFQNEAQLEKSRLLSDRFSAERPKGSFSTLEIQRTEQGDSAMYLCASSLVAGEDTQYFGPGTRLTVL.

The gene calls are TRBV5-1 and TRBJ1-1; a weak D match, TRBD1 (5 bases). Per germline, CDR1 SGHRS and CDR2 YFSETQ. V lost 3 bases, J lost 3 bases, and 12 bases lay in between. The CDR3 length is 14 residues. The CDR3 DNA is TGCGCCAGCAGCTCTCAGGGTCTTGACACTGAAGCTTTCTTT. Its protein product is CASSSQGLDTEAFF. The full variable domain, in which reference TRBV5-1 and TRBJ1-1 provide the parts outside the CDR3, is KAGVTQTPRYLIKTRGQQVTLSCSPISGHRSVSWYQQTPGQGLQFLFEYFSETQRNKGNFPGRFSGRQFSNSRSEMNVSTLELGDSALYLCASSSQGLDTEAFFGQGTRLTVV.

The rearrangement uses TRBV29-1 and TRBJ1-1; TRBD1 is a possible D gene (5 bases). Trimming left V 4 bases short and J 2 bases short, with 11 bases between. CDR1 SQVTM and CDR2 ANQGSEA come from the germline V gene. The CDR3 contains 13 residues. Here the CDR3 DNA reads TGCAGCGTTGGGGGCAGACTTAACACTGAAGCTTTCTTT. This translates into CSVGGRLNTEAFF.

CDR3 protein: CASSLVASSYEQYF. The CDR3 bases are TGTGCCAGCAGCTTAGTAGCCAGTTCCTACGAGCAGTACTTC. This chain joins TRBV11-2 and TRBJ2-7; D gene ambiguous. Trimming pared 1 base from V and 1 base from J, leaving 8 bases between. Germline V gene data show CDR1 as SGHAT and CDR2 as FQNNGV. This CDR3 has 14 residues. The full variable domain, its missing parts supplied by reference TRBV11-2 and TRBJ2-7, is EAGVAQSPRYKIIEKRQSVAFWCNPISGHATLYWYQQILGQGPKLLIQFQNNGVVDDSQLPKDRFSAERLKGVDSTLKIQPAKLEDSAVYLCASSLVASSYEQYFGPGTRLTVT.

To note about this clone: Other DNA sequences within the sample encode an identical CDR3. This chain uses TRBV9 with TRBJ2-7; D ambiguous. The length of the CDR3 is 14 residues. Trimming removed 0 bases at V and 4 bases at J, with 11 bases between. Germline values: CDR1 SGDLS, CDR2 YYNGEE. DNA for the CDR3: TGTGCCAGCAGCGTAGGAGGTCAGAATTACGAGCAGTACTTC. Its translation: CASSVGGQNYEQYF.

V gene TRBV7-3 combines with J gene TRBJ2-1; a possible D gene is TRBD1 (6 bases). The germline gives CDR1 SGHTA, CDR2 FQGTGA. The CDR3 has 14 amino acids. V was trimmed by 8 bases and J by 5 bases, leaving 16 bases between them. CDR3 sequence reads: CASARTVTDNEQFF. CDR3 nucleotide sequence: TGTGCCAGCGCTCGGACAGTAACGGACAATGAGCAGTTCTTC.